These 13 T cell receptor beta chains originate from one sample sequenced in a study of control samples from healthy donors and cancer patients (dated by TCRdb to 2019 to 2021). The protocol used for the library was the immunoSEQ multiplex PCR assay. Held by TCRdb, this immuneACCESS table contains in-frame sequences only and omits some clones. Under half of the omission traces to an unresolved V gene where checked; the cause of the rest is unknown. In all, the sample holds under 150,000 clones, and approximately 89% of those were seen once. The top ten clones comprise 2.9% of the sample. Sequenced sample: blood. Receptors originate from a man aged 60-69 years in good health.

The chain couples TRBV19 to TRBJ2-3, with D possibly being TRBD1 (6 bases). Looked up from germline, CDR1 is LNHDA and CDR2 is SQIVND (reference sequence). The CDR3 totals 16 residues. Trimming stripped 1 base from V and 4 bases from J, with 15 bases between. CDR3 nucleotides: TGTGCCAGTAGTATAGGGACAGCGCTTCGATCAGATACGCAGTATTTT. This codes for CASSIGTALRSDTQYF.

This sequence joins TRBV19 and TRBJ1-4; D may be TRBD1 (6 bases). The V gene's germline CDR1 is LNHDA and CDR2 SQIVND (reference sequence). V lost 6 bases and J lost 8, with 13 bases in between. This CDR3 contains 13 residues. CDR3 sequence reads: CASRPTGPEKLFF. Written as DNA, the CDR3 is TGTGCCAGTAGGCCGACAGGTCCAGAAAAACTGTTTTTT. Based on the CDR3 plus reference TRBV19 and TRBJ1-4, the full variable domain is DGGITQSPKYLFRKEGQNVTLSCEQNLNHDAMYWYRQDPGQGLRLIYYSQIVNDFQKGDIAEGYSVSREKKESFPLTVTSAQKNPTAFYLCASRPTGPEKLFFGSGTQLSVL.

This sequence joins TRBV18 and TRBJ1-4, with 9 bases lining up with TRBD1. CDR1 and CDR2 (germline): KGHSH, LQKENI. The V gene end was trimmed by 5 bases and the J gene end by 5 bases; junction bases not matched to a gene: 3. This CDR3 contains 14 residues. CDR3 sequence (DNA): TGTGCCAGCTCAGCCGGGACAGGGAATGAAAAACTGTTTTTT. As protein: CASSAGTGNEKLFF. The complete variable domain, with remaining parts taken from reference TRBV18 and TRBJ1-4, reads NAGVMQNPRHLVRRRGQEARLRCSPMKGHSHVYWYRQLPEEGLKFMVYLQKENIIDESGMPKERFSAEFPKEGPSILRIQQVVRGDSAAYFCASSAGTGNEKLFFGSGTQLSVL.

This clone turned up a few times. CDR3 in amino acids: CASSQGGTDSNYGYTF. As DNA, the CDR3 is TGCGCCAGCAGCCAAGGGGGGACAGACTCTAACTATGGCTACACCTTC. The rearrangement uses TRBV4-1 and TRBJ1-2; TRBD1 agrees at 7 bases. The CDR3 loop spans 16 amino acids. Germline CDR1 and CDR2: MGHRA and YSYEKL. The V and J ends lost 1 base and 0 bases, in that order; junction bases with no gene match: 5.

This sequence joins TRBV19 and TRBJ1-5; TRBD1 aligns across 10 bases. Germline V CDR1 and CDR2: LNHDA, SQIVND (reference sequence). With 3 bases clipped from V and 0 bases from J, the junction kept 5 bases outside the gene matches. This CDR3 spans 17 amino acids. The CDR3 loop reads CASSMGQGQNSNQPQHF. Written as DNA, the CDR3 is TGTGCCAGTAGTATGGGACAGGGGCAAAATAGCAATCAGCCCCAGCATTTT. Variable domain in full (rest from reference TRBV19 and TRBJ1-5): DGGITQSPKYLFRKEGQNVTLSCEQNLNHDAMYWYRQDPGQGLRLIYYSQIVNDFQKGDIAEGYSVSREKKESFPLTVTSAQKNPTAFYLCASSMGQGQNSNQPQHFGDGTRLSIL.

The J gene is TRBJ2-7, the V gene TRBV6-2 or TRBV6-3; 11 bases are a match to TRBD2. CDR1 and CDR2 (germline): MNHEY, SVGEGT. The CDR3 runs to 15 residues. The trim removed 0 bases at V and 2 bases at J, leaving 0 bases unmatched. CDR3 region: CASSYSSGGAYEQYF. The CDR3 region has the DNA TGTGCCAGCAGTTACTCTAGCGGGGGGGCCTACGAGCAGTACTTC.

The chain has TRBV3-1 (or the pseudogene TRBV3-2) and TRBJ2-5; D possibly corresponds to TRBD1 (6 bases). The CDR3 spans 14 residues. Germline values: CDR1 LGHDT, CDR2 YNNKEL (reference sequence). Trimming stripped 5 bases from V and 2 bases from J, with 12 bases between. The DNA of the CDR3 is TGTGCCAGCAGCAGACAGGTGGGACAAGAGACCCAGTACTTC. This gives the protein CASSRQVGQETQYF.

The chain carries TRBV6-5 and TRBJ2-5; D is unresolved. Germline values: CDR1 MNHEY, CDR2 SVGAGI. This CDR3 spans 14 amino acids. V shed 0 bases and J shed 1 base, with 6 bases lying between them. Here the CDR3 reads CASSYSIGQETQYF. The CDR3 DNA is TGTGCCAGCAGTTACTCGATTGGCCAAGAGACCCAGTACTTC.

This clone occurred a few times. The chain is built from TRBV18 and TRBJ1-6; 8 bases are a match to TRBD1. CDR3 length: 18 residues. CDR1 is KGHSH, CDR2 LQKENI, per germline. V was clipped by 0 bases and J by 1 base; unmatched bases: 5. This CDR3 is CASSPPGTGSSYNSPLHF. As DNA, the CDR3 is TGTGCCAGCTCACCACCGGGGACAGGTTCTTCCTATAATTCACCCCTCCACTTT.

V usage is TRBV7-2 and J usage is TRBJ1-6; D unresolved. CDR3 length: 16 amino acids. Germline assignment: CDR1 SGHTA and CDR2 FQGNSA. Trimming shortened V by 4 bases and J by 4 bases, and 14 bases separated the two germline ends. CDR3 in DNA: TGTGCCAGCAGCTCACCGGACGGACTATATAATTCACCCCTCCACTTT. Its protein is CASSSPDGLYNSPLHF.

The V gene is TRBV11-2, the J gene TRBJ2-2, with a tentative D call TRBD1 (6 bases). Germline V CDR1 and CDR2: SGHAT, FQNNGV. The V gene lost 4 bases and the J gene lost 6 bases, with 9 bases spanning the gap. This CDR3 comprises 13 residues. CDR3 residues: CASSYQGPGELFF. CDR3 bases: TGTGCCAGCAGCTACCAGGGGCCCGGGGAGCTGTTTTTT.

V gene TRBV9 combines with J gene TRBJ2-7; weak D call: TRBD2 (6 bases). The CDR3 spans 15 residues. V was clipped by 4 bases and J by 2 bases, with 16 bases between them. Germline assignment: CDR1 SGDLS and CDR2 YYNGEE. CDR3 bases: TGTGCCAGCAGCCTCACGGGACTCCTCACCTACGAGCAGTACTTC. Amino acids: CASSLTGLLTYEQYF.

The chain carries TRBV28 and TRBJ1-6; the match to TRBD1 covers 7 bases. Germline-derived CDR1 and CDR2 are MDHEN and SYDVKM. Trimming cost V 4 bases and J 7 bases; bases outside gene matches: 7. The CDR3 contains 15 residues. The chain's CDR3 is CASSSPGQANSPLHF. CDR3 nucleotide sequence: TGTGCCAGCAGTTCCCCAGGACAGGCAAATTCACCCCTCCACTTT.